The 10 T cell receptor beta chains given below trace back to one sample, sequenced in a study of early T cells in non-severe SARS-CoV-2 infection. TCRdb reprocessed the 5' RACE reads with MiXCR, giving one entry per CDR3 protein. The sample lists tens of thousands of distinct CDR3 sequences; more than 4.5% were seen once. Input material: whole blood. Receptor source: an adult who was a healthcare worker with PCR-confirmed SARS-CoV-2 infection or an uninfected control (not recorded which).

The gene calls are TRBV7-8 and TRBJ2-3; TRBD2 matches at 11 bases. This CDR3 has 18 amino acids. The germline V gene encodes CDR1 SGHVS and CDR2 FQNEAQ. V was clipped by 1 base and J by 2 bases; unmatched bases: 8. The CDR3 protein is CASSLEGLAEMITDTQYF. CDR3 nucleotides: TGTGCCAGCAGCTTAGAGGGACTAGCGGAAATGATCACAGATACGCAGTATTTT.

This clonotype was observed at least ten times. The chain recombines TRBV5-5 with TRBJ2-5; 9 nucleotides line up with TRBD1. Per germline, CDR1 SGHKS and CDR2 YYEKEE (reference sequence). There are 15 residues in the CDR3. J gave up 4 bases and V 4 bases, and 8 bases lay outside the gene matches. The CDR3 loop reads CASSPSDRGRETQYF. CDR3 DNA sequence: TGTGCCAGCAGCCCCTCCGACAGGGGGAGAGAGACCCAGTACTTC.

This clonotype has ten or more counts. This sequence joins TRBV15 and TRBJ2-1, with TRBD2 as a possible D gene (6 bases). Trimming removed 8 bases at V and 4 bases at J, with 15 bases between. CDR1 and CDR2 (germline): LNHNV, YYDKDF (reference sequence). The CDR3 contains 14 residues. CDR3 bases: TGTGCCACCCCTAACCGGGACTTTTACAATGAGCAGTTCTTC. It encodes CATPNRDFYNEQFF.

Many counts were recorded for this clonotype. This chain links TRBV19 with TRBJ1-1; no clear D. The V end was cut by 7 bases, the J end by 1 base, with 13 bases between. Germline V lookup: CDR1 LNHDA, CDR2 SQIVND (reference sequence). The CDR3 extends over 14 amino acids. The CDR3 here is CASKKERGNTEAFF. CDR3 bases: TGTGCCAGTAAAAAGGAGCGAGGGAACACTGAAGCTTTCTTT.

This clonotype was seen more than once but under ten times. The rearrangement uses TRBV5-4 and TRBJ1-2; D gene unclear. The V end was cut by 1 base, the J end by 1 base, with 8 bases between. This CDR3 region has 14 residues. The germline V gene has CDR1 SGHNT and CDR2 YYREEE (reference sequence). The CDR3 DNA reads as TGTGCCAGCAGCTTGCCGGACGTTAACTATGGCTACACCTTC. It encodes CASSLPDVNYGYTF.

This clonotype turned up a few times. This CDR3 reads CSARDALAGSGRETQYF. CDR3 in DNA: TGCAGTGCTAGAGATGCCCTAGCGGGATCGGGGAGGGAGACCCAGTACTTC. The chain carries TRBV20-1 and TRBJ2-5, with 9 bases aligning to TRBD2. The CDR3 has 17 amino acids. V lost 0 bases, J lost 5 bases, and 13 bases stayed unmatched. CDR1 is DFQATT, CDR2 SNEGSKA, per germline (reference sequence).

The rearrangement joins TRBV15 to TRBJ2-1; possibly TRBD1 or TRBD2 for D (5 bases each). The CDR3 sequence is 15 residues long. Germline V gene data show CDR1 as LNHNV and CDR2 as YYDKDF (reference sequence). The ends were cut back, 3 bases at V and 1 base at J, with 10 bases in the middle. The CDR3 loop is CATSRGTVSYNEQFF. The CDR3 DNA sequence: TGTGCCACCAGCAGGGGGACGGTATCCTACAATGAGCAGTTCTTC.

The V call is TRBV5-8, the J call TRBJ2-1; D call uncertain. Trimming removed 2 bases from V and 7 bases from J, with 16 bases in between. Germline V CDR1 and CDR2: SGHTS, YDEGEE. The CDR3 runs to 15 residues. In nucleotides, the CDR3 is TGTGCCAGCAGCTTCATCCTAGTGACCACGAATGAGCAGTTCTTC. Its protein is CASSFILVTTNEQFF.

The rearrangement uses TRBV29-1 and TRBJ1-4; D uncertain. Germline V gives CDR1 SQVTM, CDR2 ANQGSEA. The CDR3 covers 13 residues. V was pared by 6 bases and J by 7 bases, with 15 bases between. CDR3 DNA sequence: TGCAGCGTGTCGACCAATCGGGGTGAAAAACTGTTTTTT. It translates to CSVSTNRGEKLFF. The whole variable domain, remainder taken from reference TRBV29-1 and TRBJ1-4, is SAVISQKPSRDICQRGTSLTIQCQVDSQVTMMFWYRQQPGQSLTLIATANQGSEATYESGFVIDKFPISRPNLTFSTLTVSNMSPEDSSIYLCSVSTNRGEKLFFGSGTQLSVL.

This clonotype has a count of ten or more. J is TRBJ2-7 and V is TRBV29-1; D is undetermined. V lost 4 bases and J lost 0, with 10 bases in between. This CDR3 contains 13 residues. Per the germline V gene, CDR1 is SQVTM and CDR2 is ANQGSEA. This CDR3 reads CSVVGGPSYEQYF. The CDR3 region has the DNA TGCAGCGTTGTGGGCGGACCCTCCTACGAGCAGTACTTC.